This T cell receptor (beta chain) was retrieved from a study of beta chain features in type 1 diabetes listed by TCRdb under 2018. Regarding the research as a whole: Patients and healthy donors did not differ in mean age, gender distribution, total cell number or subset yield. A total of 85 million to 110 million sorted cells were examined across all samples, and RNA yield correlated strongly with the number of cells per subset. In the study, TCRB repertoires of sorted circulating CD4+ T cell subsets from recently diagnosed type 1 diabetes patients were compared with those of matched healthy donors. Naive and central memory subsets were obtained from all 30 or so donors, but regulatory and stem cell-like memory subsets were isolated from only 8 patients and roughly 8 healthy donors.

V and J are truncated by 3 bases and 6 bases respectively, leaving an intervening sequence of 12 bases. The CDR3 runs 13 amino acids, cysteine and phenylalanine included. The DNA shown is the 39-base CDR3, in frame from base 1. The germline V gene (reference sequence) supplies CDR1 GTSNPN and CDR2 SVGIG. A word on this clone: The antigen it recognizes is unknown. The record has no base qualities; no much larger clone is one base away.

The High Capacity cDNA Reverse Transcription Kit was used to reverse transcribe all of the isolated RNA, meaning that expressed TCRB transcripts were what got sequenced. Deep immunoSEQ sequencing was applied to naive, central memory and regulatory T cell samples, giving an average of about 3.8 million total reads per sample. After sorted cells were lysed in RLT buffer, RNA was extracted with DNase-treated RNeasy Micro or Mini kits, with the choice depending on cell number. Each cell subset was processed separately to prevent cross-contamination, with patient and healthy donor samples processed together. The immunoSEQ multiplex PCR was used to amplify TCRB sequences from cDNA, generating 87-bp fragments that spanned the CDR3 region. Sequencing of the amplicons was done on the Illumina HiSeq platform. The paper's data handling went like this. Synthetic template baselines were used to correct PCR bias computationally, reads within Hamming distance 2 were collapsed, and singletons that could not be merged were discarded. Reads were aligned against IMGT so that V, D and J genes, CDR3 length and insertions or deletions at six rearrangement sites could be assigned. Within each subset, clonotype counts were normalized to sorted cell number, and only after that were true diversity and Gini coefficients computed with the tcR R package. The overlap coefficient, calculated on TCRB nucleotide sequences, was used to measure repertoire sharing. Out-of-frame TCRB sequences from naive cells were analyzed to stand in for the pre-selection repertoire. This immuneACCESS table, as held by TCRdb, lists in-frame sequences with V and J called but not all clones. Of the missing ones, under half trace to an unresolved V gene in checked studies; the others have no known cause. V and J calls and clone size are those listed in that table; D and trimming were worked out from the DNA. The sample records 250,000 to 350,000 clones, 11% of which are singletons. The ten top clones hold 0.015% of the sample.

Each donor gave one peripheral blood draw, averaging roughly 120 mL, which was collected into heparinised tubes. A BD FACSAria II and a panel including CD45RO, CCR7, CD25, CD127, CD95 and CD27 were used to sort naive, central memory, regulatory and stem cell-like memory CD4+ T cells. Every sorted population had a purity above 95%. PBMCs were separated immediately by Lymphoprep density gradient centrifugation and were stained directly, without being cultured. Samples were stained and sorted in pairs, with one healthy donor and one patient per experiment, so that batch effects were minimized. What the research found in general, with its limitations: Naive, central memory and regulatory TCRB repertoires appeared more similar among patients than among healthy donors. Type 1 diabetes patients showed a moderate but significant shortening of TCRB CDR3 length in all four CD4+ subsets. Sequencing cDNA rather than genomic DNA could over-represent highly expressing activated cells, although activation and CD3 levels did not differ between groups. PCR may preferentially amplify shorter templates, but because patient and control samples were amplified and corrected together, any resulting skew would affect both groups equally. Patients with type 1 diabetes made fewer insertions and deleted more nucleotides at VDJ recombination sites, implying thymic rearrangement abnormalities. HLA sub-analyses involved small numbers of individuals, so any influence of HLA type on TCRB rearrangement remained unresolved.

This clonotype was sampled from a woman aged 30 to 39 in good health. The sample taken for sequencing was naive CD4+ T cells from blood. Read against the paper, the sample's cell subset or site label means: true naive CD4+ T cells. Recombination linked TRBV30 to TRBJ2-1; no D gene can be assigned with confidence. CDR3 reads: CAWSPWHVNEQFF. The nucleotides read TGTGCCTGGAGCCCCTGGCACGTCAATGAGCAGTTCTTC.